The next 15 T cell receptor beta chains were all read from a single sample in a study of blood T cell repertoires in COVID-19. Only in-frame clones appear in the TCRdb table, and some are missing; sequencing was by immunoSEQ multiplex PCR. This sample yields under 80,000 clones, of which approximately 80% are seen a single time; 5.3% belongs to the top ten. The sequencing input was peripheral blood. The receptors were sampled from a man between 65 and 79 years old with acute or convalescent COVID-19.

The V call is TRBV28, the J call TRBJ1-2, with 12 bases aligning to TRBD1. Germline CDR1 MDHEN, CDR2 SYDVKM. The ends lost 5 bases at V and 2 bases at J; junction bases unmatched: 6. The CDR3 length is 16 residues. This chain's CDR3 is CASSTGGTGGNYGYTF. The CDR3 DNA sequence: TGTGCCAGCAGTACCGGAGGGACAGGGGGCAACTATGGCTACACCTTC.

This clone was observed once. The chain employs TRBV5-8 and TRBJ2-5; 9 bases fit TRBD1. J was trimmed by 10 bases and V by 4 bases; bases with no gene match: 11. Germline V CDR1 and CDR2: SGHTS, YDEGEE. The CDR3 loop spans 14 amino acids. For the CDR3, the DNA is TGTGCCAGCAGCCACGTCCGGACAGGGGAAGTCCAGTACTTC. It specifies CASSHVRTGEVQYF.

CDR3 nucleotides: TGTGCCACCAGTGGTAGTGCAACAGGAGATAACACAGATACGCAGTATTTT. The encoded protein is CATSGSATGDNTDTQYF. The rearrangement links TRBV24-1 to TRBJ2-3, with D perhaps matching TRBD1 (5 bases). Germline V CDR1 and CDR2: KGHDR, SFDVKD. V was cut by 5 bases and J by 2 bases, with 19 bases left in between. The CDR3 sequence is 17 residues long.

This clone rates as medium-sized (0.01 to 0.1%). The gene calls are TRBV7-9 and TRBJ2-7, with 11 bases aligning to TRBD2. CDR3 size: 15 residues. Unmatched junction bases numbered 5, after V lost 5 bases and J lost 2 bases. Germline assignment: CDR1 SEHNR and CDR2 FQNEAQ (reference sequence). DNA of the CDR3: TGTGCCAGCAGCGGACCACTAGCGGGGGCCTACGAGCAGTACTTC. The encoded protein is CASSGPLAGAYEQYF.

V gene TRBV25-1 combines with J gene TRBJ1-5; D perhaps matches TRBD1 (6 bases). V shed 3 bases and J shed 7 bases, with 13 bases lying between them. Per germline, CDR1 MGHDK and CDR2 SYGVNS. The CDR3 has 14 residues. As DNA, the CDR3 is TGTGCCAGCAGTGATGGGGGGGCGAGGCAGCCCCAGCATTTT. It encodes CASSDGGARQPQHF.

Only one count was recorded for this clone. This chain connects TRBV29-1 to TRBJ2-5; perhaps TRBD2 as D (5 bases). Between the trimmed V and J ends, which lost 3 bases and 4 bases, there was a span of 9 bases. Per germline, CDR1 SQVTM and CDR2 ANQGSEA. There are 12 residues in the CDR3. In DNA, the CDR3 is TGCAGCGTTGATACCCGGGGAGAGACCCAGTACTTC. It is translated as CSVDTRGETQYF. The full variable domain, in which reference TRBV29-1 and TRBJ2-5 provide the parts outside the CDR3, is SAVISQKPSRDICQRGTSLTIQCQVDSQVTMMFWYRQQPGQSLTLIATANQGSEATYESGFVIDKFPISRPNLTFSTLTVSNMSPEDSSIYLCSVDTRGETQYFGPGTRLLVL.

The chain combines TRBV6-6 with TRBJ2-1, with TRBD2 as a possible D gene (7 bases). Germline V gene sequence: CDR1 MNHNY, CDR2 SVGAGI (reference sequence). CDR3 size: 14 residues. Trimming left V 7 bases short and J 4 bases short, with 14 bases between. This CDR3 is CASTGGAIYNEQFF. The CDR3 DNA is TGTGCCAGCACTGGGGGGGCTATATACAATGAGCAGTTCTTC.

In DNA form, the CDR3 reads TGTGCTAGTGGACGGACTAGCGGGGGCCCCTACAATGAGCAGTTCTTC. Amino acid sequence: CASGRTSGGPYNEQFF. The chain joins TRBV12-5 to TRBJ2-1, with 13 bases aligning to TRBD2. The trim removed 6 bases at V and 2 bases at J, leaving 4 bases unmatched. The CDR3 totals 16 residues. Germline V gene sequence: CDR1 LGHNT, CDR2 FRNRAP.

The chain is built from TRBV11-3 and TRBJ2-7; TRBD2 matches at 14 bases. The CDR3 contains 17 residues. The junction had 13 bases not matched to a gene; V was cut back by 5 bases and J by 7 bases. Looked up from germline, CDR1 is SGHNT and CDR2 is YENEEA. CDR3 DNA sequence: TGTGCCAGCAGCCAGGGACTAGCGGGAGACACCTGGGAGGAGCAGTACTTC. Protein product: CASSQGLAGDTWEEQYF.

J is TRBJ2-3 and V is TRBV29-1; TRBD2 agrees at 9 bases. Germline V gene data show CDR1 as SQVTM and CDR2 as ANQGSEA. This CDR3 is built from 13 residues. V lost 6 bases and J lost 1; bases outside the gene matches: 2. CDR3: CSVERGGTDTQYF. The CDR3 coding sequence is TGCAGCGTCGAGCGGGGGGGCACAGATACGCAGTATTTT.

The V call is TRBV6-1, the J call TRBJ1-1; D is unclear. There are 14 residues in the CDR3. Trimming removed 1 base from V and 1 base from J, with 7 bases in between. CDR1 and CDR2 (germline): MNHNS, SASEGT. For the CDR3, the DNA is TGTGCCAGCAGTGAAGTGCAGGCGAACACTGAAGCTTTCTTT. Translating gives CASSEVQANTEAFF.

The rearrangement links TRBV5-1 to TRBJ2-7; D uncertain. The germline V gene has CDR1 SGHRS and CDR2 YFSETQ. The V end lost 0 bases, the J end lost 2 bases, and 6 bases lay between the germline ends. There are 13 residues in the CDR3. The CDR3 sequence is CASSLGGPYEQYF. The CDR3 region has the DNA TGCGCCAGCAGCTTGGGCGGTCCCTACGAGCAGTACTTC.

This sequence joins TRBV6-5 and TRBJ1-3; D is undetermined. CDR1 is MNHEY and CDR2 is SVGAGI in the germline V gene. This CDR3 region has 16 residues. Trimming removed 0 bases at V and 4 bases at J, with 13 bases between. CDR3 sequence reads: CASSYSNGVAGNTIYF. Here the CDR3 DNA reads TGTGCCAGCAGTTACTCGAACGGGGTGGCGGGAAACACCATATATTTT.

The chain combines TRBV3-1 (or the pseudogene TRBV3-2) with TRBJ1-1; possible D gene TRBD1, 6 bases. The CDR3 is 14 amino acids. Per the germline V gene, CDR1 is LGHDT and CDR2 is YNNKEL (reference sequence). V gave up 4 bases and J gave up 1 base, with 10 bases separating them. The CDR3 DNA follows: TGTGCCAGCAGCCCCCTGGACAGGAACACTGAAGCTTTCTTT. Translated, it gives CASSPLDRNTEAFF.

A few counts support this clone. This sequence joins TRBV10-3 and TRBJ2-2; the D gene is possibly TRBD2 (5 bases). V gave up 4 bases and J gave up 2 bases, with 14 bases separating them. Germline values: CDR1 ENHRY, CDR2 SYGVKD. This CDR3 has 16 residues. The CDR3 sequence: CAISALTRDNTGELFF. DNA of the CDR3: TGTGCCATCAGTGCTTTGACCCGGGATAACACCGGGGAGCTGTTTTTT.